This paragraph covers one T cell receptor beta chain sequence. The antigen this receptor binds is unknown. No quality values exist for individual bases; no much larger clone is one base distant. TCRbeta CDR3 regions were amplified from genomic DNA using the immunoSEQ Assay, a bias-controlled multiplex PCR. The authors' pipeline ran thus. Nucleated cell counts per sample were estimated from amplification of reference gene primers within the assay. Sequence reads were collapsed and filtered to measure the absolute abundance of every unique TCRbeta CDR3 rearrangement. For each sample, productive Simpson clonality was calculated as the square root of Simpson's diversity index over productive rearrangements. TCRdb took this table from immuneACCESS and kept in-frame rearrangements with V and J called. Such tables lack part of the clones; where checked against another copy, unresolved V genes explain under half of the gap, and the rest is unexplained. V and J calls and clone size are given by that table; D and trimming were obtained from the DNA. The sample table shows 150,000 to 200,000 clones, and almost 80% are seen once. The ten largest clonotypes hold 17% of the sample.

The germline V gene yields SGHVS for CDR1 and FNYEAQ for CDR2. V lost 4 bases and J lost 2 bases; the stretch between them is 12 bases long. The CDR3 measures 14 amino acids from cysteine to phenylalanine. This entry keeps only the CDR3 DNA: 42 bases, framed from base 1. These data originate in a study of blood T cell repertoires in COVID-19 (dated by TCRdb to 2018 to 2020). For the study in its entirety: Samples covering the acute and convalescent phases of COVID-19 were provided by collaborators in the United States, Italy and Spain. The prospective study material was composed of cDNA or gDNA derived from T cells, B-cell-depleted T cells, or PBMCs. Deeply sampled blood TCRbeta repertoires from subjects exposed to, actively infected with, or recovered from COVID-19 were included in the dataset. A freely available public database, intended as a resource for researchers studying the immune response to SARS-CoV-2, is where the repertoires were released. Samples came from the ongoing ImmuneRACE study (first 160 participants) plus 1,254 subjects from 6 global collaborators. A de-identified subject ID, COVID-19 status, age in years and sex were almost always included in the sample metadata. Where available, HLA class I and class II types were obtained from metadata supplied by the sample provider rather than from assay-based typing. Overall study outcomes, separate from this receptor: The amount of clinical and demographic metadata varied by source and participant and was provided uncurated.

Enrolling through a virtual design, the prospective study's participants ranged in age from roughly 18 to 95 years and lived across roughly 24 United States geographic areas. To assign participants to cohorts, the prospective study relied on clinical history that participants themselves reported in a screening survey and a study questionnaire. Recovered participants in ImmuneRACE Cohort 3 were defined as having two consecutive negative NP/OP PCR tests, clearance from a healthcare professional, or resolution of symptoms. Each participant in the prospective study had whole blood, serum and a nasopharyngeal or oropharyngeal swab collected by mobile phlebotomists. Participants in the prospective study had the option to provide additional blood draws and questionnaires over a 2-month period. Blood samples from the prospective study were shipped frozen or at room temperature prior to DNA extraction.

The sequencing input was PBMCs or T cells enriched from blood (not recorded which). This receptor was identified in a woman aged 45 to 65 who had recovered from COVID-19. This chain joins TRBV7-6 to TRBJ2-7, and the D gene may be TRBD2, 7 bases matching. CDR3 loop: CASSSTGGTYEQYF. Here is the DNA: TGTGCCAGCAGCTCAACGGGGGGCACCTACGAGCAGTACTTC.